This T cell receptor (beta chain) was recovered during a study of cytomegalovirus exposure and HLA in healthy donors. The CDR3 is made up of 15 amino acids. V was pared by 6 bases and J by 0 bases, with 11 bases between. Germline V gene lookup returns CDR1 ENHRY and CDR2 SYGVKD. In the PCR, 60 Vbeta and 13 Jbeta primers were used. Clones were sequenced by immunoSEQ multiplex PCR, and TCRdb holds only the in-frame ones, with some missing. Recorded here are 110,000 to 150,000 clones; the top ten clones represent under 3.5%. The sequence was collected from a man aged 35 to 55 in good health and CMV-seronegative. The chain employs TRBV10-3 and TRBJ2-2, with a weak D call TRBD1 (5 bases). The sequenced sample was PBMCs. The CDR3 DNA follows: TGTGCCATCAGCGACAGCATGACGAACACCGGGGAGCTGTTTTTT. Translated, it gives CAISDSMTNTGELFF.